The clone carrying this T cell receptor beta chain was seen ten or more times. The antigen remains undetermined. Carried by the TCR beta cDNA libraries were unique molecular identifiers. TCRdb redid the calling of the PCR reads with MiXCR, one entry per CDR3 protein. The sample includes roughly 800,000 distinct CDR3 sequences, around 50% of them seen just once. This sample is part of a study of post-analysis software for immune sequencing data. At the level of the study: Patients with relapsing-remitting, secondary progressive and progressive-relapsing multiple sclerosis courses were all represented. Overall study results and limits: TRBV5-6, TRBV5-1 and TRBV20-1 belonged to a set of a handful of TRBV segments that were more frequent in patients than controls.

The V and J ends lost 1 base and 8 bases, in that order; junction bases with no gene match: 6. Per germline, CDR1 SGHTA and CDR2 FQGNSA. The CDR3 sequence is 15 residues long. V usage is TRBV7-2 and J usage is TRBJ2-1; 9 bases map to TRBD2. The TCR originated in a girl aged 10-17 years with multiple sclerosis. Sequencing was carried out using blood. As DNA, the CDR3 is TGTGCCAGCAGCTTAGGAGCGGGAGGCGGGTATGAGCAGTTCTTC. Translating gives CASSLGAGGGYEQFF. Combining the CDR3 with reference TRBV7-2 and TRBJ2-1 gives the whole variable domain GAGVSQSPSNKVTEKGKDVELRCDPISGHTALYWYRQSLGQGLEFLIYFQGNSAPDKSGLPSDRFSAERTGGSVSTLTIQRTQQEDSAVYLCASSLGAGGGYEQFFGPGTRLTVL.